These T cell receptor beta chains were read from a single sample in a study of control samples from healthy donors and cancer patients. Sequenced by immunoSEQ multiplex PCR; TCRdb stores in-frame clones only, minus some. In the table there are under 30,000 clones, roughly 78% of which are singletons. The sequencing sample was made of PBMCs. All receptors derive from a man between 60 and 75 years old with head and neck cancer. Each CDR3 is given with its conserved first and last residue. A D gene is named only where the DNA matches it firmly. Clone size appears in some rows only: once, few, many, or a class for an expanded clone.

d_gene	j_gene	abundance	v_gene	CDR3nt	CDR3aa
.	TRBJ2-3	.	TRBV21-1	TGTGCCAGCAGCAAAGTGGCGGGAGGGCTAAATACGCAGTATTTT	CASSKVAGGLNTQYF
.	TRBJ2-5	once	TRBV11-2	TGTGCCAGCAGCAGAGGGGCGACTCAAGAGACCCAGTACTTC	CASSRGATQETQYF
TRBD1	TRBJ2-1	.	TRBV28	TGTGCCAGCAGATTCGCCGACAGGGGCACCTACAATGAGCAGTTCTTC	CASRFADRGTYNEQFF
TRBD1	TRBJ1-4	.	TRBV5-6	TGTGCCAGCAATTACGACGGGACAGGGGGTGAAAAACTGTTTTTT	CASNYDGTGGEKLFF
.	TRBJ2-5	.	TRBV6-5	TGTGCCAGCAGTTACTCGGGGGCAGCTCAGAGTACCCAGTACTTC	CASSYSGAAQSTQYF
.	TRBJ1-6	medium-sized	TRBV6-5	TGTGCCAGCAGCCGCCGTAAATCTTCACCCCTCCACTTT	CASSRRKSSPLHF
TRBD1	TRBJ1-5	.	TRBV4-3	TGCGCCAGCAGCCGGGACAGGGGCCGGGCTCAGCCCCAGCATTTT	CASSRDRGRAQPQHF
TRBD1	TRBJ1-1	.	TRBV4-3	TGCGCCAGCAGCCAAACTCAGGGGGCGAGTAGAGAAACTGAAGCTTTCTTT	CASSQTQGASRETEAFF
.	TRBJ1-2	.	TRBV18	TGTGCCAGCTCACCGGGGTCAGTCTATGGCTACACCTTC	CASSPGSVYGYTF
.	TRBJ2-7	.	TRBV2	TGTGCCAGCAGTGACACTATACTCTACGAGCAGTACTTC	CASSDTILYEQYF
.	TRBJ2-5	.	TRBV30	TGTGCCTGGAGTGTCGTGAGGGGGCAAGAGACCCAGTACTTC	CAWSVVRGQETQYF
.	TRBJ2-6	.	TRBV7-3	TGTGCCAGCAGCTTAGGGGCCTCTGGGGCCAACGTCCTGACTTTC	CASSLGASGANVLTF
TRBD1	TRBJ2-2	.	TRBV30	TGTGCCTGGAGTATAAAGGGGGCCACCAACACCGGGGAGCTGTTTTTT	CAWSIKGATNTGELFF
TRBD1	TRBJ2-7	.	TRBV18	TGTGCCAGCTCACCCGGGACAGGTGGGATGATAAACGAGCAGTACTTC	CASSPGTGGMINEQYF
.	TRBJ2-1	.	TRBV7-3	TGTGCCAGCAGCTCCACAGGGGAGGCGTTCTTC	CASSSTGEAFF
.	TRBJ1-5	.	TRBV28	TGTGCCAGCAGTACCAATCAGCCCCAGCATTTT	CASSTNQPQHF
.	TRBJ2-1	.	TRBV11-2	TGTGCCAGCAGCTTAGATCCCCCAACAGCATCCAATGAGCAGTTCTTC	CASSLDPPTASNEQFF
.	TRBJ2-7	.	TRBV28	TGTGCCAGCATTAACAGGAGTCCCTACGAGCAGTACTTC	CASINRSPYEQYF
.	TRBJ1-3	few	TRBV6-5	TGTGCCAGCAGTTACCAGGGATCTGGAAACACCATATATTTT	CASSYQGSGNTIYF
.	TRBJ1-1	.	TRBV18	TGTGCCAGCTCACAGAACAGCGATCCGAACACTGAAGCTTTCTTT	CASSQNSDPNTEAFF
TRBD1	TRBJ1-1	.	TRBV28	TGTGCCAGCAGTTCCTGGACAGGGGAGATTGCTGAAGCTTTCTTT	CASSSWTGEIAEAFF
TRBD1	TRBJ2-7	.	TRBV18	TGTGCCAGCTCCCCCGGGACAGGGAGCTCCTACGAGCAGTACTTC	CASSPGTGSSYEQYF
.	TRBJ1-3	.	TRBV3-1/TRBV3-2	TGTGCCAGCAGCGATACAGGTACCTCTGGAAACACCATATATTTT	CASSDTGTSGNTIYF
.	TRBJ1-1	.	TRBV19	TGTGCCAGTACCTTCCCTTCGAGGCCTGGGGGCACTGAAGCTTTCTTT	CASTFPSRPGGTEAFF
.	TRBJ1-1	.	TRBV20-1	TGCAGTGCCTGGGAGGCCACTGAAGCTTTCTTT	CSAWEATEAFF
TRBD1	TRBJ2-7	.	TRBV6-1	TGTGCCAGCAGTGAAAGGACAGGGGGCATCAACGAGCAGTACTTC	CASSERTGGINEQYF
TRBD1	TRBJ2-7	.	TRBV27	TGTGCCAGCAGTTCTATAGGGCATCGCAGACAGGGAATCTCCTACGAGCAGTACTTC	CASSSIGHRRQGISYEQYF
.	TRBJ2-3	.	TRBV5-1	TGCGCCAGCAGCTTGGACAGTACAGATACGCAGTATTTT	CASSLDSTDTQYF
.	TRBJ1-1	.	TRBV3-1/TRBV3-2	TGTGCCAGCAGCCAAGATTTAGGAAGTACTGAAGCTTTCTTT	CASSQDLGSTEAFF
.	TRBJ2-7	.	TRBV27	TGTGCCAGCAGTCCTAGACTCTCCTACGAGCAGTACTTC	CASSPRLSYEQYF
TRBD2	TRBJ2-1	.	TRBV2	TGTGCCAGCCTAGCGGGAGCCCCCTCTGGGAAGCAGTTCTTC	CASLAGAPSGKQFF
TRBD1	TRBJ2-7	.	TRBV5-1	TGCGCCAGCAGCCCGTGGACAGGAGGTAACGAGCAGTACTTC	CASSPWTGGNEQYF
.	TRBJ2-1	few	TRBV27	TGTGCCAGCACTCAGGGGAGGGAGCAGTTCTTC	CASTQGREQFF
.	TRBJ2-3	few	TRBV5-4	TGTGCCAGCAGCTTGGACAGAGAACTCACAGATACGCAGTATTTT	CASSLDRELTDTQYF
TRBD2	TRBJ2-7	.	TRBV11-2	TGTGCCAGCAGCTGGGGGGGAACGGCCTACGAGCAGTACTTC	CASSWGGTAYEQYF
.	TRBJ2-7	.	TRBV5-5	TGTGCCAGCAGCTTAGGACCGCTCTACGAGCAGTACTTC	CASSLGPLYEQYF
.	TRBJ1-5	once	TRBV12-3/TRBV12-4	TGTGCCAGCAGTTCCGGAGGGCGGACCCAGCATTTT	CASSSGGRTQHF